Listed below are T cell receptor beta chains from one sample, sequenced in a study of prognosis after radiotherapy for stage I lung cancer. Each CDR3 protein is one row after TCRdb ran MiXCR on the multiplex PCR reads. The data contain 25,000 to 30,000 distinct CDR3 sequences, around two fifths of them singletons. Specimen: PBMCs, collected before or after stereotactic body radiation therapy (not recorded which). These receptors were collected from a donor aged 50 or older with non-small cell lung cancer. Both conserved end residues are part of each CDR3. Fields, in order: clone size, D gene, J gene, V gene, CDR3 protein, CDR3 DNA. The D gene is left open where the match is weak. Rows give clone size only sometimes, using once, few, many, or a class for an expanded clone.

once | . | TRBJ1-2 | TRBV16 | CASSQSSLIYTF | TGTGCCAGCAGCCAATCAAGTCTGATTTACACCTTC
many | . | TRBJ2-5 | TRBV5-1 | CASSSLEGEETQYF | TGCGCCAGCAGCTCGCTCGAGGGGGAAGAGACCCAGTACTTC
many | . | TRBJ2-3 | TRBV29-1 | CSVGGGTDTQYF | TGCAGCGTTGGGGGGGGCACAGATACGCAGTATTTT
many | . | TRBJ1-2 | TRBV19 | CASSISTGQGYTF | TGTGCCAGTAGTATCTCGACAGGTCAAGGCTACACCTTC
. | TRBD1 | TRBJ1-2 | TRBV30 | CAWSVDRGGYGYTF | TGTGCCTGGAGTGTCGACAGGGGAGGCTATGGCTACACCTTC
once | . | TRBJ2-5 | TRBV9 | CASSEGGAETQYF | TGTGCCAGCAGCGAGGGGGGGGCAGAGACCCAGTACTTC
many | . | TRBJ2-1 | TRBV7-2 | CASSLFKRGDEQFF | TGTGCCAGCAGCTTATTTAAAAGAGGGGATGAGCAGTTCTTC
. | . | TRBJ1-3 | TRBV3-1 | CASGQVSVVDTIYF | TGTGCCAGCGGCCAAGTGTCGGTGGTGGACACCATATATTTT
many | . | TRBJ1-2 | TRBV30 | CAWSVLRGNRYGYTF | TGTGCCTGGAGTGTACTGCGGGGGAATAGGTATGGCTACACCTTC
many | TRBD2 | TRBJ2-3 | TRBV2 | CASRGLRLTDTQYF | TGTGCCAGCAGGGGACTACGCCTCACAGATACGCAGTATTTT
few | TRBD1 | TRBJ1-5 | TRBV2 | CASRVQGGINQPQNF | TGTGCCAGCAGGGTGCAGGGGGGAATCAATCAGCCCCAGAATTTT
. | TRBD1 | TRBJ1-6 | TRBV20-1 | CSARDPSSGTVNSPLHF | TGCAGTGCTAGAGACCCCTCCTCCGGGACAGTAAATTCACCCCTCCACTTT
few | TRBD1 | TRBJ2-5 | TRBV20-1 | CSASVGGQFETQYF | TGCAGTGCTAGTGTTGGGGGACAGTTTGAGACCCAGTACTTC
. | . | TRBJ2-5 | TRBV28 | CASSLLVFSKGGETQYF | TGTGCCAGCAGTTTATTGGTGTTCAGTAAAGGTGGAGAGACCCAGTACTTC
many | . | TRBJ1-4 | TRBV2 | CASSDEGRKLFF | TGTGCCAGCAGTGACGAAGGAAGAAAACTGTTTTTT
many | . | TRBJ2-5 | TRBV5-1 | CASSLALPMETQYF | TGCGCCAGCAGCTTGGCCCTACCGATGGAGACCCAGTACTTC
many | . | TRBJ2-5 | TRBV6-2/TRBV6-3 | CASSGNTEETQYF | TGTGCCAGCAGTGGGAACACTGAAGAGACCCAGTACTTC
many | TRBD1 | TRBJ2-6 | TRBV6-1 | CASRKGQGDSGANVLTF | TGTGCCAGCAGAAAGGGACAGGGGGACTCTGGGGCCAACGTCCTGACTTTC
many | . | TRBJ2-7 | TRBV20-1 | CSARDPLYEQYF | TGCAGTGCTCGGGATCCACTCTACGAGCAGTACTTC
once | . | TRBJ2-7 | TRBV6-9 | CASSYFDYEQYF | TGTGCCAGCAGTTACTTTGACTACGAGCAGTACTTC
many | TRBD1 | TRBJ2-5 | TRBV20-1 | CSASDRGRGETQYF | TGCAGTGCTAGTGACAGGGGGCGAGGGGAGACCCAGTACTTC
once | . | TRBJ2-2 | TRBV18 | CASSLMTQGGSAGELFF | TGTGCCAGCTCACTTATGACACAGGGAGGAAGCGCCGGGGAGCTGTTTTTT
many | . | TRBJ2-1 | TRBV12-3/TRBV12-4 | CASSLRGVNEQFF | TGTGCCAGCAGTTTGAGAGGGGTCAATGAGCAGTTCTTC
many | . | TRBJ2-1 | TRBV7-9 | CASSLSDEQFF | TGTGCCAGCAGCTTATCGGATGAGCAGTTCTTC
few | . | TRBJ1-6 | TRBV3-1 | CASSQDPRGSSPLHF | TGTGCCAGCAGCCAAGACCCACGGGGCAGTTCACCCCTCCACTTT
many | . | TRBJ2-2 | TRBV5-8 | CASSLLSGPLTGELFF | TGTGCCAGCAGCTTATTGTCGGGGCCCCTCACCGGGGAGCTGTTTTTT
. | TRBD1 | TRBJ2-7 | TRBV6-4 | CASSDSLNGTAFSYEQYF | TGTGCCAGCAGTGACTCATTAAACGGGACAGCTTTCTCCTACGAGCAGTACTTC
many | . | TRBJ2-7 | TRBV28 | CASGRSYEQYF | TGTGCCAGCGGGAGATCCTACGAGCAGTACTTC
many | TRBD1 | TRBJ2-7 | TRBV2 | CASGTGLNEQYF | TGTGCCAGCGGGACAGGGCTAAACGAGCAGTACTTC
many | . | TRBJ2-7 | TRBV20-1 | CSARLRGTASYEQYF | TGCAGTGCTCGCCTCCGGGGGACTGCTTCCTACGAGCAGTACTTC
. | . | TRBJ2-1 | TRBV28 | CASSLAGEGGYEQFF | TGTGCCAGCAGTTTAGCCGGGGAGGGGGGTTATGAGCAGTTCTTC
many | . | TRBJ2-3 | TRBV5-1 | CASSLSQATDTQYF | TGCGCCAGCAGCTTGTCGCAGGCCACAGATACGCAGTATTTT
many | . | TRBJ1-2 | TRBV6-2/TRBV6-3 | CASTTGSLDGYTF | TGTGCCAGCACAACAGGGTCATTGGACGGCTACACCTTC
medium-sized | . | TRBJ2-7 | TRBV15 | CATGGTRSYEQYF | TGTGCCACCGGCGGGACTCGTTCCTACGAGCAGTACTTC
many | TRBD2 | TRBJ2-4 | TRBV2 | CASRDEVGGVKNIQYF | TGTGCCAGCAGGGACGAAGTGGGGGGGGTTAAAAACATTCAGTACTTC
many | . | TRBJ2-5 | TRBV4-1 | CASSQDLVAETQYF | TGCGCCAGCAGCCAAGATCTGGTAGCGGAGACCCAGTACTTC
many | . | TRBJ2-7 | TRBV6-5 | CASSYAPLTYEQYF | TGTGCCAGCAGTTACGCCCCTCTTACCTACGAGCAGTACTTC
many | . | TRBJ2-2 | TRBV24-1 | CATSDARQLNTGELFF | TGTGCCACCAGTGATGCCCGACAGCTTAACACCGGGGAGCTGTTTTTT
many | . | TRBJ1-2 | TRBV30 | CAWSNYRAHYGYTF | TGTGCCTGGAGTAATTACAGGGCTCACTATGGCTACACCTTC
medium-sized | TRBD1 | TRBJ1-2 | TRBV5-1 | CASSAQGAIPGYTF | TGCGCCAGCAGTGCGCAGGGGGCGATCCCTGGCTACACCTTC
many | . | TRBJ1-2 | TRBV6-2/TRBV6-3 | CASSYSRVRNYGYTF | TGTGCCAGCAGTTACTCGAGAGTCAGAAACTATGGCTACACCTTC
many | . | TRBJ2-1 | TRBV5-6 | CASSLAGLEQFF | TGTGCCAGCAGCTTGGCCGGTCTTGAGCAGTTCTTC
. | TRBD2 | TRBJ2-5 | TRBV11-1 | CASSLGPGGSQETQYF | TGTGCCAGCAGCTTAGGTCCGGGGGGAAGCCAAGAGACCCAGTACTTC
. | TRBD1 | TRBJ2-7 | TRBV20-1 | CSATPGTGGYYEQYF | TGCAGTGCTACCCCCGGGACAGGGGGATACTACGAGCAGTACTTC
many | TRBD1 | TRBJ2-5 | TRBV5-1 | CASSIRTGALETQYF | TGCGCCAGCAGCATCCGGACAGGCGCGCTGGAGACCCAGTACTTC
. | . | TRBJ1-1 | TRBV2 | CASIMNTESFF | TGTGCCAGCATTATGAACACTGAATCTTTCTTT
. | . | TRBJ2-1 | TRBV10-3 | CAISPVGSPGEQLF | TGTGCAATTTCCCCGGTGGGGTCCCCCGGAGAGCAGTTATTC
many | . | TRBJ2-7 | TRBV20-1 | CSARDFLGLDSYEQYF | TGCAGTGCTAGAGATTTTTTAGGTCTAGACTCCTACGAGCAGTACTTC
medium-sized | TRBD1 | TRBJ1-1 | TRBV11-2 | CASVRTGSNTEAFF | TGTGCCAGCGTCCGGACAGGCTCGAACACTGAAGCTTTCTTT
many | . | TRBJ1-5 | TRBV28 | CASSFTARPGQPQHF | TGTGCCAGCAGTTTTACGGCCCGCCCAGGGCAGCCCCAGCATTTT